A selection of T cell receptor beta chains follows, all from one sample in a study of cytomegalovirus exposure and HLA in healthy donors. Sequencing was performed with immunoSEQ multiplex PCR; in TCRdb, only in-frame clones are kept and a portion is missing. The sample carries some 120,000 clones, roughly 89% recorded once. Sequencing input: PBMCs. These receptors came from a woman aged 18-30 years in good health and CMV-seronegative. The CDR3 runs from the conserved cysteine through the conserved F or W. The order of the fields is CDR3 length, J gene, clone size, D gene, V gene, CDR3 DNA, CDR3 protein. The D gene is left open where the match is weak. Only part of the rows carry a size: once, few, many, or a class if the clone is expanded.

length: 15
J: TRBJ2-2
size: -
D: -
V: TRBV6-5
DNA: TGTGCCAGCAGTAACACAGGATCGAACACCGGGGAGCTGTTTTTT
CDR3: CASSNTGSNTGELFF

length: 14
J: TRBJ2-1
size: -
D: -
V: TRBV29-1
DNA: TGCAGCGTTGATCCCGGGGAAGGCTACAATGAGCAGTTCTTC
CDR3: CSVDPGEGYNEQFF

length: 15
J: TRBJ2-7
size: -
D: -
V: TRBV11-3
DNA: TGTGCCAGCAGCTTGCCCCGGGCGGGCTTATACGAGCAGTACTTC
CDR3: CASSLPRAGLYEQYF

length: 15
J: TRBJ2-7
size: -
D: TRBD1
V: TRBV6-1
DNA: TGTGCCAGCAGTGAACCGGGACAGGGGACCTACGAGCAGTACTTC
CDR3: CASSEPGQGTYEQYF

length: 12
J: TRBJ1-3
size: -
D: -
V: TRBV15
DNA: TGTGCCACCAAAAGCGGGGGAAACACCATATATTTT
CDR3: CATKSGGNTIYF

length: 15
J: TRBJ2-7
size: -
D: TRBD1
V: TRBV27
DNA: TGTGCCAGCAGCCGCAAACCGGGACAGGGGGGCGAGCAGTACTTC
CDR3: CASSRKPGQGGEQYF

length: 16
J: TRBJ1-1
size: -
D: -
V: TRBV5-5
DNA: TGTGCCAGCAGCTTGGTCATTTGGGGGCTGAGCACTGAAGCTTTCTTT
CDR3: CASSLVIWGLSTEAFF

length: 14
J: TRBJ1-5
size: -
D: -
V: TRBV27
DNA: TGTGCCAGCAGCCGGGGTATCGGCAATCAGCCCCAGCATTTT
CDR3: CASSRGIGNQPQHF

length: 17
J: TRBJ1-2
size: -
D: -
V: TRBV27
DNA: TGTGCCAGCAGTTTATCGTCGTTAAGGGGAATCAGCTATGGCTACACCTTC
CDR3: CASSLSSLRGISYGYTF

length: 15
J: TRBJ1-2
size: once
D: TRBD1
V: TRBV7-2
DNA: TGTGCCAGCAGCTTAACGCCAGAAGGACAGGGTGGCTACACCTTC
CDR3: CASSLTPEGQGGYTF

length: 15
J: TRBJ2-1
size: -
D: -
V: TRBV5-1
DNA: TGCGCCAGCAGCTACACGGGGAACTCCTACAATGAGCAGTTCTTC
CDR3: CASSYTGNSYNEQFF

length: 14
J: TRBJ1-5
size: -
D: -
V: TRBV5-6
DNA: TGTGCCAGCAGTCTGACGGGGGTGAATCAGCCCCAGCATTTT
CDR3: CASSLTGVNQPQHF

length: 11
J: TRBJ2-5
size: -
D: -
V: TRBV28
DNA: TGTGCCAGCAGTTTATACAGTAACCAGTACTTC
CDR3: CASSLYSNQYF

length: 15
J: TRBJ2-7
size: -
D: -
V: TRBV14
DNA: TGTGCCAGCAGCCAAGGCGGTCCATTAATCTACGAGCAGTACTTC
CDR3: CASSQGGPLIYEQYF

length: 13
J: TRBJ2-1
size: -
D: -
V: TRBV10-1
DNA: TGCGCCAGCAGCCCTGTTTATCACAATGAGCAGTTCTTC
CDR3: CASSPVYHNEQFF

length: 13
J: TRBJ2-1
size: -
D: -
V: TRBV10-3
DNA: TGTGCCATCAGTAGCGACTCCTACAATGAGCAGTTCTTC
CDR3: CAISSDSYNEQFF

length: 13
J: TRBJ1-2
size: -
D: -
V: TRBV7-9
DNA: TGTGCCAGCAGCTCCCAGGGAATGGGGGGCTACACCTTC
CDR3: CASSSQGMGGYTF

length: 15
J: TRBJ1-5
size: -
D: -
V: TRBV6-6
DNA: TGTGCCAGCACCTCGGGACTTTACTCGAATCAGCCCCAGCATTTT
CDR3: CASTSGLYSNQPQHF

length: 15
J: TRBJ2-2
size: few
D: TRBD2
V: TRBV2
DNA: TGTGCCACCACACCGACTAGCGGGGGACACGGGGAGCTGTTTTTT
CDR3: CATTPTSGGHGELFF

length: 16
J: TRBJ2-1
size: -
D: TRBD2
V: TRBV9
DNA: TGTGCCAGCACAATAGGACTAGCGGGAGTATACAATGAGCAGTTCTTC
CDR3: CASTIGLAGVYNEQFF